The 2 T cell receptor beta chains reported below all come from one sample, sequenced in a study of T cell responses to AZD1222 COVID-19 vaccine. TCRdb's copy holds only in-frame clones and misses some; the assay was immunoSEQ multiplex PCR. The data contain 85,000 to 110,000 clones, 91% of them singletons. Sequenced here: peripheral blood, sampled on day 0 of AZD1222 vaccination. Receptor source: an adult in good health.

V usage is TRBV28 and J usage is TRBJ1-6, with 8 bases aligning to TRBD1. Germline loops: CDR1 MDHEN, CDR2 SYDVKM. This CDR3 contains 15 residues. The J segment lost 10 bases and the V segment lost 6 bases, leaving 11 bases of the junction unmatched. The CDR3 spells CASSSIQGAHSPLHF. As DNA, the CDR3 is TGTGCCAGCAGCTCCATCCAGGGGGCGCACTCACCCCTCCACTTT.

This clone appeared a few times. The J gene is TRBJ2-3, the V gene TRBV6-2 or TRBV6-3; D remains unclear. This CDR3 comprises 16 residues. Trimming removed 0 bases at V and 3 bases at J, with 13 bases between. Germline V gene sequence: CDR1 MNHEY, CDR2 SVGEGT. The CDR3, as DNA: TGTGCCAGCAGTTACTCGCCCGGGTACGGGACAGATACGCAGTATTTT. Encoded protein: CASSYSPGYGTDTQYF.